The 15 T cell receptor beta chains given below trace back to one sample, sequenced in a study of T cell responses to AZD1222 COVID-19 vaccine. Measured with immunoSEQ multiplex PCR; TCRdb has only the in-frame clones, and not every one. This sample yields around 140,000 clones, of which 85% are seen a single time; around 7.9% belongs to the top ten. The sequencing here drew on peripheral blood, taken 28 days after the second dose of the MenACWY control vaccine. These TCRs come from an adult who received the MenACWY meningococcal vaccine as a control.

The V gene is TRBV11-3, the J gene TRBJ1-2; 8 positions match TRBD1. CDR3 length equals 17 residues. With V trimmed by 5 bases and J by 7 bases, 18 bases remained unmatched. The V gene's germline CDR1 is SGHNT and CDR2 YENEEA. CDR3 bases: TGTGCCAGCAGCCATCGGTCCAGGGGGCTTTCGTTTAGTGGCTACACCTTC. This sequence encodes CASSHRSRGLSFSGYTF.

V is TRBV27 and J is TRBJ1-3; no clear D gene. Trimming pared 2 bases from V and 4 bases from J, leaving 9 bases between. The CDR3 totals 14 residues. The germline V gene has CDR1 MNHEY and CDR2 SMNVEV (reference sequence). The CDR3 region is CASSLKASGNTIYF. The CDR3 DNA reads TGTGCCAGCAGTTTAAAGGCGTCCGGAAACACCATATATTTT.

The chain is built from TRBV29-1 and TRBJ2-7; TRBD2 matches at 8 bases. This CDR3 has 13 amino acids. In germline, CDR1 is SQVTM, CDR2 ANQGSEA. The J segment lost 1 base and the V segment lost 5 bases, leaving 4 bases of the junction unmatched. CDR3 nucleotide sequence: TGCAGCGTTTTAGCGGGAACATCCTACGAGCAGTACTTC. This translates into CSVLAGTSYEQYF.

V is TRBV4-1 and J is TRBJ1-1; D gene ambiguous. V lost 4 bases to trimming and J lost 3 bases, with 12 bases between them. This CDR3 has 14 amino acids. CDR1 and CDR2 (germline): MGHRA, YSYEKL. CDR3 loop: CASSPSGVYTEAFF. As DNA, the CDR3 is TGCGCCAGCAGCCCTTCTGGGGTCTACACTGAAGCTTTCTTT.

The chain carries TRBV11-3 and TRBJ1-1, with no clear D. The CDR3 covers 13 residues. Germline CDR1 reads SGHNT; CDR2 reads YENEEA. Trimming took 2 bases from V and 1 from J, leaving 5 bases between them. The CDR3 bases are TGTGCCAGCAGCTTACGTTGGAACACTGAAGCTTTCTTT. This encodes CASSLRWNTEAFF.

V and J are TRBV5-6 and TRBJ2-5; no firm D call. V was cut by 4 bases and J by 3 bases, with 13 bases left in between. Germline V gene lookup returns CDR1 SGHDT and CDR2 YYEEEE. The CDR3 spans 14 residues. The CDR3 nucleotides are TGTGCCAGCAGCCCCCCCCGCGGAGAAGAGACCCAGTACTTC. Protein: CASSPPRGEETQYF.

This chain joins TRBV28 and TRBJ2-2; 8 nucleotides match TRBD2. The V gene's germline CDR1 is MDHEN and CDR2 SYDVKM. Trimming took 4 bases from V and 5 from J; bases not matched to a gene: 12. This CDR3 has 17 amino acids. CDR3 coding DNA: TGTGCCAGCAGTTCGACAACCGTGCGGGGGGCGACCGGGGAGCTGTTTTTT. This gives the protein CASSSTTVRGATGELFF.

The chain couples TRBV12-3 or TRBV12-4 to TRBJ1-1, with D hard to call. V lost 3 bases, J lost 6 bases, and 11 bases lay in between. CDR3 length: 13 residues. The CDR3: CASSLSVLAEAFF. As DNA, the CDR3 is TGTGCCAGCAGTTTGTCAGTCCTCGCTGAAGCTTTCTTT.

CDR3 sequence reads: CASSLADSYNSPLHF. The DNA for the CDR3 is TGTGCCAGCAGCTTGGCGGACTCCTATAATTCACCCCTCCACTTT. The rearrangement joins TRBV5-5 to TRBJ1-6, with no clear D. The V end lost 0 bases, the J end lost 0 bases, and 4 bases lay between the germline ends. The CDR3 loop spans 15 amino acids. CDR1 SGHKS and CDR2 YYEKEE come from the germline V gene (reference sequence).

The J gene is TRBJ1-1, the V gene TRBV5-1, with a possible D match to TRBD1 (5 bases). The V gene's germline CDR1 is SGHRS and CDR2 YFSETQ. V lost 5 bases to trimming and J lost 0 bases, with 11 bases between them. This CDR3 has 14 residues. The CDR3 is CASRSGPMNTEAFF. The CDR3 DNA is TGCGCCAGCAGGTCGGGACCTATGAACACTGAAGCTTTCTTT.

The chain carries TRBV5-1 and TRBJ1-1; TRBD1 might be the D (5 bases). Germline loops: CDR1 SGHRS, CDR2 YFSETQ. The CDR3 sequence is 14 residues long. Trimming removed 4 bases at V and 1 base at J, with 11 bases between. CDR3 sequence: CASSLGTANTEAFF. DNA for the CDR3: TGCGCCAGCAGCCTCGGGACGGCGAACACTGAAGCTTTCTTT.

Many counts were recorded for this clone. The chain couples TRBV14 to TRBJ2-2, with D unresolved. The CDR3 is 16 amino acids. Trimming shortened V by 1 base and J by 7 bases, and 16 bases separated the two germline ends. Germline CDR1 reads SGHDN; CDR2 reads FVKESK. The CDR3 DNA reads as TGTGCCAGCAGCCAAGGACCTAAGCATTACAGCGGGGAGCTGTTTTTT. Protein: CASSQGPKHYSGELFF.

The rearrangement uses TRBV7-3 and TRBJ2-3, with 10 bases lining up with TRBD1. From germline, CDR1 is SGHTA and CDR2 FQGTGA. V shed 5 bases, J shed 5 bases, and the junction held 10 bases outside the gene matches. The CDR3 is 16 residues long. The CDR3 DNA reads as TGTGCCAGCAGCATTGGAGGACAGGGGGTCGGAGATACGCAGTATTTT. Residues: CASSIGGQGVGDTQYF.

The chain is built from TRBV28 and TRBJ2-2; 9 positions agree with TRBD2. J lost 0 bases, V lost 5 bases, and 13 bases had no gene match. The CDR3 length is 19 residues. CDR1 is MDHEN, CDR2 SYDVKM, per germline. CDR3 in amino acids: CASSIGASGDIANTGELFF. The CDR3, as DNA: TGTGCCAGCAGTATTGGGGCTAGCGGGGACATAGCGAACACCGGGGAGCTGTTTTTT.

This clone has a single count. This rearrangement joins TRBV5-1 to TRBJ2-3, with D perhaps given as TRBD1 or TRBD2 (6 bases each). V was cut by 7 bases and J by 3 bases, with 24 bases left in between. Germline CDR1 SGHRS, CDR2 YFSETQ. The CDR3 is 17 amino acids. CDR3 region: CASRGLGYGSGTDTQYF. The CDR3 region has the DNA TGCGCCAGCCGGGGGCTAGGATACGGATCTGGGACAGATACGCAGTATTTT.